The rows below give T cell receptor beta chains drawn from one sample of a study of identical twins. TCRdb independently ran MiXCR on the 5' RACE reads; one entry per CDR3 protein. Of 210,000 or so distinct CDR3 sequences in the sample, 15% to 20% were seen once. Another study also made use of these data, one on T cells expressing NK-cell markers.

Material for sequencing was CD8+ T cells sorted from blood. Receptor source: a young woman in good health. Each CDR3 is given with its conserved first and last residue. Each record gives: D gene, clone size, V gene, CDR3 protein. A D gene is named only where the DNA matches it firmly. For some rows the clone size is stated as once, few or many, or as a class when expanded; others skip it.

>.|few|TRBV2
CASSEERIDTQYF
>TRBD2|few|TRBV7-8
CASSLAGAGVNEQFF
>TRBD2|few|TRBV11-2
CASSLGTSGMGSGEQFF
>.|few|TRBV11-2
CASSLFSAGSSEAFF
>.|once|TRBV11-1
CASSSLDPAIARIYEQYF
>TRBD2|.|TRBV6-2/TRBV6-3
CASTLTSGRATDTQYF
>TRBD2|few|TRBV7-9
CASSPGTSASYNEQFF
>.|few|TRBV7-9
CASSLIYGVARETQYF
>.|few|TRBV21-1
CASGHPGQTSNEQYF
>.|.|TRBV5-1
CASSPSSGTEAFF
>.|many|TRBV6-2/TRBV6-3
CASSYIRADQPQHF
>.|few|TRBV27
CASSLTSEAPNTGELFF
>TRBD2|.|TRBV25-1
CASSELGGGSYNEQFF
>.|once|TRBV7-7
CASSLGASPKLPQYF
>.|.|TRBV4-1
CASSQQKSWGETQYF
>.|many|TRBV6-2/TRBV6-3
CASSLGGPYNEQFF
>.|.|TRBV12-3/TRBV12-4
CASNFGLRTDTQYF
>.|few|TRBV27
CASSLSMGAGDTEAFF
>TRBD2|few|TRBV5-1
CASSLTSGGVEQFF
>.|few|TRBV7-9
CASSLAGYTDTQYF
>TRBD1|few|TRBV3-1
CASSQDPKATGAFNEQYF
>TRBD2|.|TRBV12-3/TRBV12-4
CASTFGGGAYEQYF
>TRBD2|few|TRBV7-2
CASSPGGLYNEQFF
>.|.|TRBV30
CAWAGGYSEAFF
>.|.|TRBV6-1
CASSLSSFYEQYF
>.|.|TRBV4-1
CASSPSQRENTEAFF
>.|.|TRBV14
CASSQDAGPFVDTQYF
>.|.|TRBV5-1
CASSSTGSSYNSPLHF
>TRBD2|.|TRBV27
CASTTPSGGLYEQFF
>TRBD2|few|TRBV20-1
CSARGGGASYNEQFF
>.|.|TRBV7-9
CASSLVDGVGGTEAFF
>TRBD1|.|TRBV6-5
CASSYGTGDDEQFF
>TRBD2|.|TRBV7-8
CASSYIAGIYNEQFF
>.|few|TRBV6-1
CASSDIGGPKDEQFF
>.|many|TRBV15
CATTGRSGTDTQYF
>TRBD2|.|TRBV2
CASAGERDYNEQFF
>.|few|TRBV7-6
CASSLGKFTDTQYF
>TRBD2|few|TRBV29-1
CSGISGLAGRNEQFF
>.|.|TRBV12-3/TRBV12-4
CASRPRMETQYF
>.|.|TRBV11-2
CARLTETQYF
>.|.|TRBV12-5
CASGQGSAGYGYTF
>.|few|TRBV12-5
CASGLALPPSGFTDTQYF
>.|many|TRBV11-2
CASSLRQASNTEAFF
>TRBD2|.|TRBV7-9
CASSLLAGVTGELFF
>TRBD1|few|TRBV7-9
CAGQGNTEAFF
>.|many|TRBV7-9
CASSLGGAILYGYTF
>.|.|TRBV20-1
CSARGRDSSPHEQFF
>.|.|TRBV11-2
CASSGPGAVDTDTQYF
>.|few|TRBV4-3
CASSQGAGSYEQYF
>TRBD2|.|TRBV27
CASSFLSGANTGELFF
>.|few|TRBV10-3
CAITDSYGYTF
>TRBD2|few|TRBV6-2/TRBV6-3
CASSPTSGRSRHQESDTGELFF
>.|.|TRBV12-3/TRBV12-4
CASSWGGDGYEQYF
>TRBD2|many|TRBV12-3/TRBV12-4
CASSLVAGEQFF
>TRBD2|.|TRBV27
CASSFWEGSEQYF
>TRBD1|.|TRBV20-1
CSAFDRGGGELFF
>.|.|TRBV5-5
CASSPPVGFETQYF
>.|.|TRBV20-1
CSARARGWNTEAFF
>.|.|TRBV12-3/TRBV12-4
CASSLDTSTDTQYF
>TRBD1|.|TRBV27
CASSPTWTGAPYEQYF